Reported below is one TCR beta chain. Using a constant-region primer together with ProtoScript II reverse transcriptase, TCR beta cDNA was made from about 490 ng of total RNA. Modified slightly, ARM-PCR produced TCR beta libraries over three nested multiplex PCR rounds. The first two PCR rounds used TRBV1-TRBV30 primers with a Cbeta primer, approximately 9 cycles each. TCRdb reprocessed the multiplex PCR reads with MiXCR, giving one entry per CDR3 protein. The profile shows approximately 310,000 distinct CDR3 sequences, 65% of them singletons. This sample was included in a study of tumor-infiltrating lymphocytes in primary liver carcinoma. Study as a whole: Patients' primary liver carcinoma was surgically resected. Recorded tumor stage was T1-T3 N0M0, with diameters of about 4.2 to 10 cm. Patients comprised men and women whose ages fell between 30 and 69 years.

Germline DNA was extracted alongside blood RNA, which was obtained from unsorted whole blood. Germline lookup yields CDR1 SGHVS and CDR2 FQNEAQ. V was pared by 4 bases and J by 1 base, with 10 bases between. The CDR3 extends over 14 amino acids. This TCR derives from a man between 40 and 49 years old with primary liver carcinoma and hepatitis B virus infection. The J gene is TRBJ1-1, the V gene TRBV7-8; D not resolved. The specimen was peripheral blood. In DNA, the CDR3 is TGTGCCAGCAGCTCCGCAAGTCGGAACACTGAAGCTTTCTTT. Protein product: CASSSASRNTEAFF. The entire variable domain, with the rest obtained from reference TRBV7-8 and TRBJ1-1, is as follows: GAGVSQSPRYKVAKRGQDVALRCDPISGHVSLFWYQQALGQGPEFLTYFQNEAQLDKSGLPSDRFFAERPEGSVSTLKIQRTQQEDSAVYLCASSSASRNTEAFFGQGTRLTVV.